This T cell receptor beta chain comes out of a study of blood T cell repertoires in COVID-19. About the research overall: Researchers got acute and convalescent COVID-19 samples from the United States, Italy and Spain. PBMCs, B-cell-depleted T cells, or T cells were the source of the cDNA or gDNA that made up the material.

In terms of age and location, participants ranged from roughly 18 to 95 years and lived in about two dozen US areas. Each participant's cohort was designated according to participant-reported clinical history. The V gene lost 0 bases and the J gene lost 0 bases, with 12 bases spanning the gap. The CDR3 spans 18 residues. Germline CDR1 is MGHRA and CDR2 is YSYEKL. The repertoire was sequenced with immunoSEQ multiplex PCR; TCRdb's copy has only in-frame clones and lacks some. The sample carries hundreds of thousands of clones, 80% to 90% recorded once. This sequence originates from a man between 25 and 39 years old who had recovered from COVID-19. J is TRBJ1-6 and V is TRBV4-1; D may be TRBD1 (5 bases). Sequenced: PBMCs or T cells enriched from blood (not recorded which). In DNA form, the CDR3 reads TGCGCCAGCAGCCAAGAGAATAAGGGGTTCTCCTATAATTCACCCCTCCACTTT. Translating gives CASSQENKGFSYNSPLHF.